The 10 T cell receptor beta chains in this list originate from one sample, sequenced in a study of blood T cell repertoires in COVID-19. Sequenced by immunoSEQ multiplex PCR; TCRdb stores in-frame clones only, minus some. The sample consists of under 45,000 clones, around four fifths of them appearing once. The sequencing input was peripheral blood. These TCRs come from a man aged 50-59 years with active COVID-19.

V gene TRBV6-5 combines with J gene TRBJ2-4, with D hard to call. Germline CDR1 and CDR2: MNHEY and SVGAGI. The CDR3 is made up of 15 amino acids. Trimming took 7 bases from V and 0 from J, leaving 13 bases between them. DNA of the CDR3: TGTGCCAGCAAGCCAAATTCACTAGCCAAAAACATTCAGTACTTC. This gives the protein CASKPNSLAKNIQYF.

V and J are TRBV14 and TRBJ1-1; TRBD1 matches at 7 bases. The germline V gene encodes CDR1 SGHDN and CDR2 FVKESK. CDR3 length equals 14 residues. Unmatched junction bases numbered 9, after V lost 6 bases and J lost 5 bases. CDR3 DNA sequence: TGTGCCAGCAGGGCGACAGGGCCGTGGACTGAAGCTTTCTTT. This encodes CASRATGPWTEAFF.

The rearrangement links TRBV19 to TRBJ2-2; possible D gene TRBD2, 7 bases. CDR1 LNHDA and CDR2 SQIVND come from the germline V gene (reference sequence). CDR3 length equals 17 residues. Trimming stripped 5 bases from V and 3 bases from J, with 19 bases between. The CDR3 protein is CASSPIPGEGDTGELFF. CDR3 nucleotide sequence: TGTGCCAGTAGTCCCATTCCAGGGGAGGGGGACACCGGGGAGCTGTTTTTT.

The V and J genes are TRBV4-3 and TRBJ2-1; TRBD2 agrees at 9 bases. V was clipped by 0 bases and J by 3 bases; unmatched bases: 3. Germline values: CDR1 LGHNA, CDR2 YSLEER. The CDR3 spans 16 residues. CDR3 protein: CASSQDRRGGYNEQFF. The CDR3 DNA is TGCGCCAGCAGCCAAGATCGGCGGGGGGGCTACAATGAGCAGTTCTTC.

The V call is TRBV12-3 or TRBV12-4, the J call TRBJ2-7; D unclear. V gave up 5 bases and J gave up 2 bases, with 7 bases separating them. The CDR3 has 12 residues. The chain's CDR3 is CASSPSPYEQYF. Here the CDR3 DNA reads TGTGCCAGCAGTCCTAGTCCCTACGAGCAGTACTTC.

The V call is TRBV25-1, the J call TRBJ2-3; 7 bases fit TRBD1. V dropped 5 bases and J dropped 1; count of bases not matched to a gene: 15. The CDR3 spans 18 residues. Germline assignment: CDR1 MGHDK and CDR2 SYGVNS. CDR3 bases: TGTGCCAGCAGTTCAGGGCAGGGGGTGATTTGGGGCACAGATACGCAGTATTTT. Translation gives CASSSGQGVIWGTDTQYF.

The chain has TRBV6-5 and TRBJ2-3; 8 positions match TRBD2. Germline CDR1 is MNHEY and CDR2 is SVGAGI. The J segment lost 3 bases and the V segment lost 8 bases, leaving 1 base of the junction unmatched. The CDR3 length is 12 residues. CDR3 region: CASGGRTDTQYF. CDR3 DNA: TGTGCCAGCGGCGGGAGGACAGATACGCAGTATTTT.

For the CDR3, the DNA is TGTGCCAGCTCACCACGCTCTAATAATTCACCCCTCCACTTT. Protein product: CASSPRSNNSPLHF. V and J are TRBV18 and TRBJ1-6, with D hard to call. From germline, CDR1 is KGHSH and CDR2 LQKENI. The CDR3 has 14 amino acids. The V gene lost 1 base and the J gene lost 5 bases, with 6 bases spanning the gap.

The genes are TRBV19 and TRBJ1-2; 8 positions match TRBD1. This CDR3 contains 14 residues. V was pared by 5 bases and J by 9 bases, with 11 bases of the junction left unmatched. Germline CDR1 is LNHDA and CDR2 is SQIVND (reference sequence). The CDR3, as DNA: TGTGCCAGTAGTCCCGACCACAGGGGGGGTAGCTACACCTTC. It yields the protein CASSPDHRGGSYTF.

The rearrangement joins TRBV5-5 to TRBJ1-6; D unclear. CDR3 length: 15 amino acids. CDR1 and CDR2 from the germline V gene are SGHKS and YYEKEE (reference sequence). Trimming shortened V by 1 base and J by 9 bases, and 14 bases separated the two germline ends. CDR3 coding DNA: TGTGCCAGCAGCTTGTCAGAACCTAGCAGTTCACCCCTCCACTTT. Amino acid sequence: CASSLSEPSSSPLHF.